The 6 T cell receptor beta chains presented below share a single source sample, sequenced in a study of radiotherapy plus CTLA-4 blockade in lung cancer. Method: immunoSEQ multiplex PCR; TCRdb's copy keeps in-frame clones and lacks some. The sample lists approximately 65,000 clones, around three quarters occurring once. The specimen comprised peripheral blood, sampled from a patient treated with radiotherapy plus ipilimumab. These receptors all come from a human donor with non-small cell lung cancer who had a complete response to radiotherapy plus ipilimumab.

The chain joins TRBV15 to TRBJ2-6, with unresolved D. The V end lost 5 bases, the J end lost 0 bases, and 5 bases lay between the germline ends. The CDR3 has 14 amino acids. Germline V CDR1 and CDR2: LNHNV, YYDKDF (reference sequence). The chain's CDR3 is CATSLNSGANVLTF. The CDR3 DNA follows: TGTGCCACCAGCCTGAACTCTGGGGCCAACGTCCTGACTTTC.

In its sample, this clone was seen once. This rearrangement joins TRBV28 to TRBJ2-1, with D perhaps assigned TRBD1 or TRBD2 (5 bases each). Germline V gives CDR1 MDHEN, CDR2 SYDVKM. The length of the CDR3 is 13 residues. V lost 4 bases to trimming and J lost 15 bases, with 19 bases between them. Here the CDR3 DNA reads TGTGCCAGCAGTTCAGAGGACGCCGAGGGGCGGTTCTTC. Protein: CASSSEDAEGRFF.

The rearrangement uses TRBV13 and TRBJ2-7; D is perhaps TRBD1 (5 bases). V dropped 4 bases and J dropped 4 bases, with 20 bases sitting between them. The CDR3 length is 16 residues. The V gene's germline CDR1 is PRHDT and CDR2 FYEKMQ (reference sequence). The CDR3 loop reads CASSSLGPHGPYEQYV. CDR3 nucleotides: TGTGCCAGCAGCTCGCTGGGGCCCCATGGTCCTTACGAGCAGTACGTC.

This chain uses TRBV9 with TRBJ1-2; D not certain. Trimming stripped 0 bases from V and 8 bases from J, with 17 bases between. Per germline, CDR1 SGDLS and CDR2 YYNGEE. The CDR3 has 15 amino acids. CDR3 residues: CASSVVDPRKRGYTF. The CDR3 DNA is TGTGCCAGCAGCGTAGTGGACCCCAGAAAGCGGGGCTACACCTTC.

The chain employs TRBV6-5 and TRBJ2-7; D not resolved. This CDR3 has 13 residues. From germline, CDR1 is MNHEY and CDR2 SVGAGI. V lost 10 bases and J 3 bases, leaving 16 bases between the germline ends. The CDR3 DNA reads as TGTGCCACCAAAGAGGCACCTTACTACGAGCAGTACTTC. Amino acids: CATKEAPYYEQYF.

This clone has more than one count but fewer than ten. V gene TRBV11-3 combines with J gene TRBJ2-2; D is ambiguous. CDR1 is SGHNT and CDR2 is YENEEA in the germline V gene. V was cut by 8 bases and J by 4 bases, with 8 bases left in between. The CDR3 is 12 residues long. As DNA, the CDR3 is TGTGCCAGCCGAGAGGTCACCGGGGAGCTGTTTTTT. This translates into CASREVTGELFF.